These 24 T cell receptor beta chains came from one sample sequenced in a study of T cell responses to AZD1222 COVID-19 vaccine. Generated by immunoSEQ multiplex PCR, the TCRdb table keeps only in-frame clones and is missing some. Of 100,000 to 120,000 clones in the sample, roughly 87% were seen once. The sample here was peripheral blood, taken on day 0 of AZD1222 vaccination. The receptors originated from an adult in good health.

The chain uses TRBV2 and TRBJ2-5; no definite D call. V dropped 2 bases and J dropped 2 bases, with 12 bases sitting between them. From germline, CDR1 is SNHLY and CDR2 FYNNEI. The CDR3 extends over 15 amino acids. The chain's CDR3 is CASSENGQKQETQYF. As DNA, the CDR3 is TGTGCCAGCAGTGAAAACGGCCAAAAGCAAGAGACCCAGTACTTC.

The chain recombines TRBV5-4 with TRBJ1-3, with D maybe TRBD1 (5 bases). The CDR3 runs 17 residues. Trimming cost V 4 bases and J 0 bases, with 17 bases left between them. Germline assignment: CDR1 SGHNT and CDR2 YYREEE (reference sequence). CDR3 region: CASSAGPLGLSGNTIYF. CDR3 sequence (DNA): TGTGCCAGCAGCGCCGGGCCCCTGGGGCTCTCTGGAAACACCATATATTTT.

The chain employs TRBV3-1 (or the pseudogene TRBV3-2) and TRBJ2-5, with D perhaps assigned TRBD1 or TRBD2 (5 bases each). The germline CDR1 and CDR2 sequences are LGHDT and YNNKEL (reference sequence). Trimming stripped 1 base from V and 5 bases from J, with 14 bases between. CDR3 size: 15 residues. The CDR3 here is CASSQAGDRGETQYF. The CDR3 DNA reads TGTGCCAGCAGCCAAGCCGGGGACCGAGGGGAGACCCAGTACTTC.

The J gene is TRBJ1-5, the V gene TRBV7-6; weak D call: TRBD1 (6 bases). The CDR3 length is 15 residues. Trimming removed 0 bases at V and 3 bases at J, with 9 bases between. Germline CDR1 and CDR2: SGHVS and FNYEAQ. The CDR3 coding sequence is TGTGCCAGCAGCTTAGCAGGGGGTCTCAATCAGCCCCAGCATTTT. Translating gives CASSLAGGLNQPQHF.

The chain employs TRBV9 and TRBJ1-1; unclear D gene. V was clipped by 0 bases and J by 1 base, with 10 bases between them. CDR3 length: 15 residues. CDR1 SGDLS and CDR2 YYNGEE come from the germline V gene. Here the CDR3 DNA reads TGTGCCAGCAGCGTAGAGGGCTTCAAGAACACTGAAGCTTTCTTT. Amino acid sequence: CASSVEGFKNTEAFF.

The chain uses TRBV12-3 or TRBV12-4 and TRBJ1-3, with D uncertain. CDR3 length equals 13 residues. V was trimmed by 5 bases and J by 4 bases, leaving 9 bases between them. CDR3 bases: TGTGCCAGCAGTAGGATTAGCGGAAACACCATATATTTT. Translated: CASSRISGNTIYF.

This chain connects TRBV6-5 to TRBJ1-4, with a weak D call TRBD1 (6 bases). CDR3 length: 14 amino acids. The V end was cut by 6 bases, the J end by 5 bases, with 13 bases between. CDR1 and CDR2 (germline): MNHEY, SVGAGI. The CDR3 DNA reads as TGTGCCAGCAGCAATGGACAGAACAATGAAAAACTGTTTTTT. Translation: CASSNGQNNEKLFF.

The chain recombines TRBV27 with TRBJ1-5; no firm D call. The germline CDR1 and CDR2 sequences are MNHEY and SMNVEV (reference sequence). Deletions cut 0 bases from V and 5 bases from J, with 14 bases between. This CDR3 has 16 amino acids. CDR3 coding DNA: TGTGCCAGCAGTTTATCCTGGGGTGCTGGTCATCAGCCCCAGCATTTT. Protein: CASSLSWGAGHQPQHF.

The chain has TRBV5-1 and TRBJ2-2; 9 bases agree with TRBD1. The V and J ends lost 1 base and 2 bases, in that order; junction bases with no gene match: 9. Per the germline V gene, CDR1 is SGHRS and CDR2 is YFSETQ. The CDR3 is 18 residues long. The CDR3 DNA reads TGCGCCAGCAGCTTGAATCCCGGACAGGGGCCCAACACCGGGGAGCTGTTTTTT. Protein product: CASSLNPGQGPNTGELFF.

Worth noting for this clone: One end of the junction varies from germline; a read error may be responsible. The V and J genes are TRBV4-2 and TRBJ1-2; no reliable D call. Germline loops: CDR1 LGHNA, CDR2 YNFKEQ. This CDR3 is 13 amino acids long. The CDR3 nucleotides are TGTGCCAGCAGCCAAGATTCCCTACGGCCGCTTAACTTC. It yields the protein CASSQDSLRPLNF.

V gene TRBV19 combines with J gene TRBJ2-5; 10 bases line up with TRBD1. Per germline, CDR1 LNHDA and CDR2 SQIVND (reference sequence). The CDR3 has 16 residues. Losses at the gene ends were 1 base for V and 5 bases for J; bases not matched to a gene: 7. The CDR3 coding sequence is TGTGCCAGTAGTATAGTCCGGGACAGGGGTCGGGAGACCCAGTACTTC. It encodes CASSIVRDRGRETQYF.

This sequence joins TRBV19 and TRBJ1-1, with D possibly matching TRBD1 (5 bases). Deletions cut 4 bases from V and 1 base from J, with 10 bases between. The CDR3 sequence is 14 residues long. Germline assignment: CDR1 LNHDA and CDR2 SQIVND (reference sequence). Here the CDR3 DNA reads TGTGCCAGTAGTACCTCAGGGCCGAACACTGAAGCTTTCTTT. It encodes CASSTSGPNTEAFF.

The V and J genes are TRBV19 and TRBJ1-1; D remains unclear. Germline CDR1 reads LNHDA; CDR2 reads SQIVND (reference sequence). This CDR3 has 17 amino acids. Deletions cut 0 bases from V and 2 bases from J, with 16 bases between. CDR3: CASSIDTRAGKNTEAFF. DNA for the CDR3: TGTGCCAGTAGTATAGATACTAGGGCAGGAAAAAACACTGAAGCTTTCTTT.

The chain has TRBV19 and TRBJ1-2, with TRBD1 matching over 9 bases. Germline V gene lookup returns CDR1 LNHDA and CDR2 SQIVND (reference sequence). J gave up 0 bases and V 9 bases, and 11 bases lay outside the gene matches. This CDR3 spans 16 amino acids. The CDR3 region is CASRTGTGSANYGYTF. CDR3 nucleotide sequence: TGTGCCAGCAGAACCGGGACAGGGTCGGCTAACTATGGCTACACCTTC.

CDR3 DNA: TGTGCCAGCAGCTTGCAGGGGCGCGACTACACCTTC. Translated, it gives CASSLQGRDYTF. This chain uses TRBV7-2 with TRBJ1-2; D perhaps matches TRBD1 (6 bases). Germline loops: CDR1 SGHTA, CDR2 FQGNSA. The CDR3 runs 12 residues. V lost 3 bases and J 10 bases, leaving 12 bases between the germline ends.

The rearrangement uses TRBV28 and TRBJ1-1, with 7 positions matching TRBD1. With V trimmed by 4 bases and J by 4 bases, 12 bases remained unmatched. There are 16 residues in the CDR3. The germline V gene encodes CDR1 MDHEN and CDR2 SYDVKM. Written as DNA, the CDR3 is TGTGCCAGCAGTTCAGGGGGTCCGGGGTCTTCCACTGAAGCTTTCTTT. The encoded protein is CASSSGGPGSSTEAFF.

V and J are TRBV19 and TRBJ1-1, with D possibly TRBD1 on 6 matching bases. The germline V gene has CDR1 LNHDA and CDR2 SQIVND (reference sequence). This CDR3 contains 15 residues. Between the trimmed V and J ends, which lost 3 bases and 1 base, there was a span of 12 bases. CDR3 loop: CASSMGGRRNTEAFF. The CDR3 bases are TGTGCCAGTAGTATGGGGGGCAGGAGGAACACTGAAGCTTTCTTT.

This chain uses TRBV7-6 with TRBJ2-3; 13 bases match TRBD2. The CDR3 is made up of 17 amino acids. J lost 0 bases, V lost 5 bases, and 5 bases had no gene match. Germline lookup yields CDR1 SGHVS and CDR2 FNYEAQ. The CDR3 protein is CASSLGLAGASTDTQYF. DNA for the CDR3: TGTGCCAGCAGCCTCGGACTAGCGGGGGCTAGCACAGATACGCAGTATTTT.

This clone showed up just once. The chain couples TRBV24-1 to TRBJ2-7, with D maybe TRBD1 (8 bases). The CDR3 is 15 residues long. Per germline, CDR1 KGHDR and CDR2 SFDVKD. Trimming cost V 4 bases and J 2 bases, with 14 bases left between them. CDR3 bases: TGTGCCACCAGTGACGGACAGGGACTAACCTACGAGCAGTACTTC. This sequence encodes CATSDGQGLTYEQYF.

This chain uses TRBV6-2 or TRBV6-3 with TRBJ2-7; no clear D. V was cut by 0 bases and J by 2 bases, with 11 bases left in between. The CDR3 totals 15 residues. Germline CDR1 and CDR2: MNHEY and SVGEGT. The CDR3 nucleotides are TGTGCCAGCAGTTACTCACCAGATAACCCCTACGAGCAGTACTTC. It is translated as CASSYSPDNPYEQYF.

This chain joins TRBV24-1 and TRBJ2-1; 10 bases map to TRBD2. This CDR3 has 15 residues. V was pared by 4 bases and J by 7 bases, with 6 bases of the junction left unmatched. The germline gives CDR1 KGHDR, CDR2 SFDVKD. As DNA, the CDR3 is TGTGCCACCAGTGACCCTAGCGGGGGCGGGAATGAGCAGTTCTTC. This codes for CATSDPSGGGNEQFF.

The chain carries TRBV5-1 and TRBJ1-1, with D possibly being TRBD1 (5 bases). Trimming pared 1 base from V and 0 bases from J, leaving 7 bases between. The CDR3 sequence is 14 residues long. Germline-derived CDR1 and CDR2 are SGHRS and YFSETQ. The CDR3 here is CASSLQDMNTEAFF. CDR3 sequence (DNA): TGCGCCAGCAGCTTGCAGGACATGAACACTGAAGCTTTCTTT.

V usage is TRBV28 and J usage is TRBJ1-6, with 9 positions matching TRBD1. Germline loops: CDR1 MDHEN, CDR2 SYDVKM. The CDR3 totals 15 residues. V shed 5 bases, J shed 6 bases, and the junction held 5 bases outside the gene matches. The CDR3 reads CASSPMTGGNSPLHF. The CDR3 coding sequence is TGTGCCAGCAGTCCCATGACAGGGGGTAATTCACCCCTCCACTTT.

V is TRBV18 and J is TRBJ1-2; D may be TRBD1 (6 bases). Trimming took 3 bases from V and 4 from J, leaving 12 bases between them. Germline-derived CDR1 and CDR2 are KGHSH and LQKENI. CDR3 size: 14 residues. The CDR3 DNA follows: TGTGCCAGCTCACCTGTGACAGGAGTCTATGGCTACACCTTC. Protein product: CASSPVTGVYGYTF. Drawing the rest from reference TRBV18 and TRBJ1-2, the complete variable domain is NAGVMQNPRHLVRRRGQEARLRCSPMKGHSHVYWYRQLPEEGLKFMVYLQKENIIDESGMPKERFSAEFPKEGPSILRIQQVVRGDSAAYFCASSPVTGVYGYTFGSGTRLTVV.